The rows below give T cell receptor beta chains drawn from one sample of a study of T-cell memory formation after mild COVID-19. TCRdb reanalysed the 5' RACE reads using MiXCR and keeps one entry per CDR3 protein. The table records around 310,000 distinct CDR3 sequences, 13% to 15% of them present only once. Sequencing was done on a sample of PBMCs or a T cell subset sorted from them (not recorded which). The receptors come from a man aged 18-30 years who had mild COVID-19 (a few samples of this study predate the infection). Cell type and time point are not known. Both conserved end residues are part of each CDR3. Each record gives: V gene, CDR3 protein.

V: TRBV2
CDR3: CASGWTSGEETQYF

V: TRBV6-2/TRBV6-3
CDR3: CASSYSWRTGANYGYTF

V: TRBV6-6
CDR3: CAAGGGRNYGYTF

V: TRBV7-2
CDR3: CASSGHPSGNTIYF

V: TRBV12-3/TRBV12-4
CDR3: CASSLASGGRDEQFF

V: TRBV3-1
CDR3: CASGHRDYTGELFF

V: TRBV27
CDR3: CASSLSVPSGYLYNEQFF

V: TRBV5-5
CDR3: CASAGTSSYEQYF

V: TRBV28
CDR3: CASRTQGQPQHF

V: TRBV5-6
CDR3: CASSPPQGAQGRSPLHF

V: TRBV7-2
CDR3: CASSFGTGGTQYF

V: TRBV20-1
CDR3: CSARRPAGTSYNSPLHF

V: TRBV12-3/TRBV12-4
CDR3: CASSWTGSNQPQHF

V: TRBV5-6
CDR3: CASSLRWTPEQFF

V: TRBV5-1
CDR3: CASSFPGEQFF

V: TRBV5-1
CDR3: CASSSPVGNTIYF

V: TRBV7-9
CDR3: CASSLAITTGPSTDTQYF

V: TRBV7-6
CDR3: CASSYGHNYGYTF

V: TRBV5-1
CDR3: CASSLGVRNIQYF

V: TRBV20-1
CDR3: CSARGTGELFF

V: TRBV20-1
CDR3: CSATFTGDGYTF

V: TRBV2
CDR3: CASSTRGASSPLHF

V: TRBV3-1
CDR3: CASSAPRRTDTQYF

V: TRBV20-1
CDR3: CSATGLGKNIQYF

V: TRBV11-2
CDR3: CASSSADTGFINEQFF

V: TRBV6-2/TRBV6-3
CDR3: CASRRRTLNEMGYTF

V: TRBV4-2
CDR3: CASSSRDVPPGTQYF

V: TRBV7-2
CDR3: CASSLAPSAGGLYEQYF

V: TRBV3-1
CDR3: CASSQDLGAPYEQYF

V: TRBV11-1
CDR3: CASSLALSGSSYNEQFF

V: TRBV18
CDR3: CASSPRIRSYEQYF

V: TRBV6-6
CDR3: CASSYSFESSYEQYF

V: TRBV5-1
CDR3: CASSPQGNTDTQYF

V: TRBV12-3/TRBV12-4
CDR3: CASSLQDYEQYF

V: TRBV6-5
CDR3: CASSQHGEAFF

V: TRBV28
CDR3: CASSFDETQYF

V: TRBV4-1
CDR3: CASSPRDWNTEAFF

V: TRBV20-1
CDR3: CSAREPTGNTEAFF